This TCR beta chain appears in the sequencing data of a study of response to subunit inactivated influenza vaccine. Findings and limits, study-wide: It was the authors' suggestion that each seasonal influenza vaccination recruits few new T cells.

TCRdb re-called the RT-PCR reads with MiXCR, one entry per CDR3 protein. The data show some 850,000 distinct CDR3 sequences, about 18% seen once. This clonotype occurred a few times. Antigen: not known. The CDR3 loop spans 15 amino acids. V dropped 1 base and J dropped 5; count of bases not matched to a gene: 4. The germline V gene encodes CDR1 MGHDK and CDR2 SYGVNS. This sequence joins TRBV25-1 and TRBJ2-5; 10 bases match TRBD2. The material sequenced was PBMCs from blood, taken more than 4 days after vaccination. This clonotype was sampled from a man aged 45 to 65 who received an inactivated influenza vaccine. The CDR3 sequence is CASSESLAGIETQYF. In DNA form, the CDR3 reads TGTGCCAGCAGTGAATCACTAGCGGGGATCGAGACCCAGTACTTC.